This TCR beta chain derives from a study of identical twins. The study, taken as a whole, reports: Twins' surplus sharing was weaker for beta out-of-frame sequences. Abundant cord blood beta clonotypes carried fewer insertions; memory repertoires showed none.

Notes on this clonotype: Its specificity is not known.

Template switching created a universal primer site, and the cDNA included unique molecular identifiers. MiXCR, applied by TCRdb to the 5' RACE reads, yields one record per CDR3 protein. The sample includes some 900,000 distinct CDR3 sequences, 9% to 15% seen only once; the top ten take about 1.6%. The CDR3 is 12 amino acids. Trimming removed 3 bases from V and 1 base from J, with 3 bases in between. In germline, CDR1 is DFQATT, CDR2 SNEGSKA (reference sequence). These data were also reused for a study on yellow fever vaccine responses in identical twins. From that second work: Each twin's T cell response to the vaccine was reported to look partly convergent and partly personalized.

Sequencing was performed on PBMCs. The clonotype comes from a woman between 18 and 29 years old in good health. The chain employs TRBV20-1 and TRBJ2-2; D is uncertain. CDR3 sequence: CSARGNTGELFF. The CDR3 DNA follows: TGCAGTGCTAGGGGGAACACCGGGGAGCTGTTTTTT.